Presented here are 30 T cell receptor beta chains from one specimen sequenced in a study of T cell responses to AZD1222 COVID-19 vaccine. TCRdb keeps only in-frame clones here, not all; method: immunoSEQ multiplex PCR. Here the sample spans over 100,000 clones, about 82% being singletons. Sample: peripheral blood, taken on day 0 of AZD1222 vaccination. These receptors originate from an adult in good health.

The chain recombines TRBV7-2 with TRBJ2-1, with D tentatively TRBD2 (5 bases). The CDR3 is 14 residues long. Germline V lookup: CDR1 SGHTA, CDR2 FQGNSA. The V and J ends lost 8 bases and 4 bases respectively, with 15 bases between them. The CDR3 reads CASGGGLNYNEQFF. CDR3 nucleotides: TGTGCCAGCGGTGGAGGCCTAAATTACAATGAGCAGTTCTTC. Drawing the rest from reference TRBV7-2 and TRBJ2-1, the complete variable domain is GAGVSQSPSNKVTEKGKDVELRCDPISGHTALYWYRQSLGQGLEFLIYFQGNSAPDKSGLPSDRFSAERTGGSVSTLTIQRTQQEDSAVYLCASGGGLNYNEQFFGPGTRLTVL.

V gene TRBV24-1 combines with J gene TRBJ1-2; possibly TRBD1 for D (6 bases). V lost 2 bases to trimming and J lost 8 bases, with 8 bases between them. The CDR3 extends over 12 amino acids. The germline V gene has CDR1 KGHDR and CDR2 SFDVKD. The CDR3 sequence: CATSDSRGGYTF. CDR3 DNA: TGTGCCACCAGTGATTCCAGGGGAGGCTACACCTTC.

CDR3 DNA: TGTGCCAGCAGTTCGACAGGGAACGAGCAGTACTTC. This sequence encodes CASSSTGNEQYF. This sequence joins TRBV6-1 and TRBJ2-7; 7 bases map to TRBD1. V shed 5 bases, J shed 5 bases, and the junction held 3 bases outside the gene matches. Germline CDR1 is MNHNS and CDR2 is SASEGT. The CDR3 spans 12 residues.

The chain carries TRBV27 and TRBJ1-1; 9 nucleotides match TRBD1. Trimming cost V 0 bases and J 4 bases; bases outside gene matches: 21. The CDR3 spans 21 residues. Germline CDR1 MNHEY, CDR2 SMNVEV (reference sequence). CDR3 nucleotides: TGTGCCAGCAGTTTATCGCCCCCTTGGACAGGGGATATTCCCCGGGGCACTGAAGCTTTCTTT. Encoded protein: CASSLSPPWTGDIPRGTEAFF.

This rearrangement joins TRBV9 to TRBJ2-1; possibly TRBD1 for D (6 bases). In germline, CDR1 is SGDLS, CDR2 YYNGEE. The CDR3 has 14 amino acids. Trimming took off 3 bases at V and 8 bases at J, with 15 bases between the two ends. CDR3: CASSEINREYEQFF. CDR3 DNA: TGTGCCAGCAGCGAAATTAACAGGGAGTATGAGCAGTTCTTC.

The rearrangement joins TRBV7-8 to TRBJ1-6, with D tentatively TRBD1 (5 bases). V was pared by 1 base and J by 7 bases, with 8 bases between. The germline V gene encodes CDR1 SGHVS and CDR2 FQNEAQ. The CDR3 totals 14 residues. CDR3 sequence: CASSLGGGNSPLHF. The CDR3 nucleotides are TGTGCCAGCAGCTTAGGGGGGGGAAATTCACCCCTCCACTTT.

The chain uses TRBV27 and TRBJ2-7; D is ambiguous. V was shortened by 2 bases and J by 1 base, with 9 bases between the two germline ends. Germline CDR1 MNHEY, CDR2 SMNVEV (reference sequence). This CDR3 spans 14 amino acids. For the CDR3, the DNA is TGTGCCAGCAGTTTAAGCCAGCTATCCTACGAGCAGTACTTC. This codes for CASSLSQLSYEQYF.

The J gene is TRBJ1-2, the V gene TRBV28; D is undetermined. Trimming pared 7 bases from V and 3 bases from J, leaving 12 bases between. Germline CDR1 MDHEN, CDR2 SYDVKM. CDR3 length: 13 amino acids. DNA for the CDR3: TGTGCCAGCACCGGGGTAGGGTACTATGGCTACACCTTC. This encodes CASTGVGYYGYTF.

V is TRBV9 and J is TRBJ2-5; TRBD2 is a possible D gene (6 bases). The CDR3 runs to 12 residues. The germline V gene encodes CDR1 SGDLS and CDR2 YYNGEE. V lost 3 bases to trimming and J lost 6 bases, with 9 bases between them. CDR3 sequence (DNA): TGTGCCAGCAGCGACGGGGGACAGACCCAGTACTTC. Translating gives CASSDGGQTQYF. Using reference TRBV9 and TRBJ2-5 for the parts outside the CDR3, the full variable domain is DSGVTQTPKHLITATGQRVTLRCSPRSGDLSVYWYQQSLDQGLQFLIQYYNGEERAKGNILERFSAQQFPDLHSELNLSSLELGDSALYFCASSDGGQTQYFGPGTRLLVL.

This clone was picked up one time. V usage is TRBV27 and J usage is TRBJ2-4; 8 nucleotides match TRBD2. Germline V gene sequence: CDR1 MNHEY, CDR2 SMNVEV (reference sequence). J lost 6 bases, V lost 5 bases, and 15 bases had no gene match. This CDR3 comprises 17 residues. This CDR3 reads CASSLTPGGPPGNIQYF. The CDR3 region has the DNA TGTGCCAGCAGTCTCACCCCGGGAGGGCCTCCTGGAAACATTCAGTACTTC.

V gene TRBV5-1 combines with J gene TRBJ2-3; 10 bases are shared with TRBD2. Looked up from germline, CDR1 is SGHRS and CDR2 is YFSETQ. The CDR3 runs to 14 residues. The V gene end was trimmed by 8 bases and the J gene end by 2 bases; junction bases not matched to a gene: 5. Written as DNA, the CDR3 is TGCGCCAGTGGAGCGGGAGGGTTCACAGATACGCAGTATTTT. Protein sequence: CASGAGGFTDTQYF.

V usage is TRBV29-1 and J usage is TRBJ1-1; D uncertain. Germline assignment: CDR1 SQVTM and CDR2 ANQGSEA. This CDR3 contains 13 residues. Between the trimmed V and J ends, which lost 0 bases and 6 bases, there was a span of 11 bases. This chain's CDR3 is CSVEDRPGPEAFF. The CDR3 DNA reads as TGCAGCGTTGAAGATAGGCCCGGCCCTGAAGCTTTCTTT.

The chain employs TRBV4-1 and TRBJ2-5; D is undetermined. The ends were cut back, 4 bases at V and 2 bases at J, with 14 bases in the middle. Germline CDR1 MGHRA, CDR2 YSYEKL. This CDR3 contains 15 residues. In nucleotides, the CDR3 is TGCGCCAGCAGCCCCCGCCCTTATTATCAAGAGACCCAGTACTTC. Protein product: CASSPRPYYQETQYF.

This sequence joins TRBV3-1 (or the pseudogene TRBV3-2) and TRBJ2-5; maybe TRBD1 (6 bases). CDR1 is LGHDT and CDR2 is YNNKEL in the germline V gene (reference sequence). Trimming removed 4 bases at V and 5 bases at J, with 14 bases between. This CDR3 comprises 14 residues. This CDR3 reads CASSLSGVGETQYF. The CDR3 DNA reads TGTGCCAGCAGCCTCTCAGGGGTGGGTGAGACCCAGTACTTC.

V and J are TRBV20-1 and TRBJ1-5; D is ambiguous. Germline V CDR1 and CDR2: DFQATT, SNEGSKA (reference sequence). The CDR3 runs to 18 residues. The germline V and J ends were trimmed by 3 bases and 5 bases, with 26 bases remaining between them. In DNA form, the CDR3 reads TGCAGTGCTAGTTTGGGCCCGACTGCTAAATTTGCCGATCAGCCCCAGCATTTT. It yields the protein CSASLGPTAKFADQPQHF.

The chain recombines TRBV11-2 with TRBJ1-1, with TRBD1 as a possible D gene (5 bases). There are 13 residues in the CDR3. V lost 2 bases and J lost 1, with 5 bases in between. Germline V gene sequence: CDR1 SGHAT, CDR2 FQNNGV. The CDR3 loop is CASSLTGNTEAFF. CDR3 nucleotide sequence: TGTGCCAGCAGCTTAACAGGGAACACTGAAGCTTTCTTT. The full variable domain, in which reference TRBV11-2 and TRBJ1-1 provide the parts outside the CDR3, is EAGVAQSPRYKIIEKRQSVAFWCNPISGHATLYWYQQILGQGPKLLIQFQNNGVVDDSQLPKDRFSAERLKGVDSTLKIQPAKLEDSAVYLCASSLTGNTEAFFGQGTRLTVV.

V is TRBV10-1 and J is TRBJ2-5; D gene ambiguous. This CDR3 is 14 amino acids long. Trimming left V 0 bases short and J 4 bases short, with 9 bases between. The germline V gene encodes CDR1 WNHNN and CDR2 SYGVQD (reference sequence). In nucleotides, the CDR3 is TGCGCCAGCAGTGAGTCGGTCGGAAGAGAGACCCAGTACTTC. Amino acids: CASSESVGRETQYF.

The CDR3 is CASSGEGAFPGDTQYF. The CDR3 bases are TGTGCCAGCTCCGGGGAGGGGGCCTTCCCTGGGGATACGCAGTATTTT. The chain links TRBV9 to TRBJ2-3, with D perhaps being TRBD1 or TRBD2 (7 bases each). Germline assignment: CDR1 SGDLS and CDR2 YYNGEE. CDR3 length equals 16 residues. The V end was cut by 7 bases, the J end by 6 bases, with 24 bases between.

The chain couples TRBV6-5 to TRBJ2-2; the D is unclear. The CDR3 is made up of 14 amino acids. Trimming pared 2 bases from V and 1 base from J, leaving 5 bases between. Germline V gene data show CDR1 as MNHEY and CDR2 as SVGAGI. The CDR3 DNA sequence: TGTGCCAGCAGTTACCGGCAGAACACCGGGGAGCTGTTTTTT. It is translated as CASSYRQNTGELFF.

V usage is TRBV4-2 and J usage is TRBJ2-2; either TRBD1 or TRBD2 may supply D (6 bases each). This CDR3 is 17 amino acids long. Per the germline V gene, CDR1 is LGHNA and CDR2 is YNFKEQ. Trimming cost V 0 bases and J 0 bases, with 11 bases left between them. CDR3 protein: CASSQEGGLANTGELFF. CDR3 DNA sequence: TGTGCCAGCAGCCAAGAAGGGGGGCTAGCGAACACCGGGGAGCTGTTTTTT.

The chain joins TRBV27 to TRBJ2-2, with D perhaps TRBD1 (6 bases). V gave up 2 bases and J gave up 5 bases, with 15 bases separating them. Germline assignment: CDR1 MNHEY and CDR2 SMNVEV (reference sequence). This CDR3 is built from 16 residues. In DNA form, the CDR3 reads TGTGCCAGCAGTTTAGCGAAGGGCAGGGGTACCGGGGAGCTGTTTTTT. Amino acid sequence: CASSLAKGRGTGELFF.

This chain links TRBV19 with TRBJ1-2; unclear D gene. Per the germline V gene, CDR1 is LNHDA and CDR2 is SQIVND (reference sequence). The CDR3 is made up of 13 amino acids. V was shortened by 3 bases and J by 0 bases, with 5 bases between the two germline ends. The CDR3 DNA follows: TGTGCCAGTAGTATTATGACTAACTATGGCTACACCTTC. Protein product: CASSIMTNYGYTF.

This rearrangement joins TRBV12-3 or TRBV12-4 to TRBJ2-7, with D perhaps matching TRBD2 (5 bases). The ends were cut back, 1 base at V and 3 bases at J, with 7 bases in the middle. This CDR3 is built from 13 residues. Here the CDR3 reads CASSLVAGYEQYF. The CDR3 nucleotides are TGTGCCAGCAGTTTAGTTGCGGGCTACGAGCAGTACTTC.

This chain joins TRBV11-3 and TRBJ1-3; D is undetermined. In germline, CDR1 is SGHNT, CDR2 YENEEA. Trimming removed 5 bases at V and 0 bases at J, with 8 bases between. CDR3 size: 14 residues. The CDR3 here is CASSDHSSGNTIYF. In DNA, the CDR3 is TGTGCCAGCAGCGATCACAGCTCTGGAAACACCATATATTTT.

The chain links TRBV5-1 to TRBJ2-1; a weak D match, TRBD2 (6 bases). Germline V gene lookup returns CDR1 SGHRS and CDR2 YFSETQ. This CDR3 spans 15 amino acids. Trimming left V 5 bases short and J 1 base short, with 13 bases between. CDR3 coding DNA: TGCGCCAGCAGGCGGGTCGGGGGTTCCTACAATGAGCAGTTCTTC. Amino acid sequence: CASRRVGGSYNEQFF.

V is TRBV10-3 and J is TRBJ1-2; weak D call: TRBD1 (6 bases). Per the germline V gene, CDR1 is ENHRY and CDR2 is SYGVKD. V shed 10 bases and J shed 1 base, with 13 bases lying between them. This CDR3 is 13 amino acids long. The CDR3 sequence: CATGPDSNYGYTF. The CDR3 DNA reads TGTGCCACCGGACCGGACAGTAACTATGGCTACACCTTC.

There are a few counts of this clone. V and J are TRBV4-1 and TRBJ2-5; the D is unclear. The CDR3 covers 11 residues. Trimming took 3 bases from V and 6 from J, leaving 5 bases between them. Germline CDR1 reads MGHRA; CDR2 reads YSYEKL. The DNA of the CDR3 is TGCGCCAGCAGCCATGGGCAGACCCAGTACTTC. This translates into CASSHGQTQYF.

This chain's CDR3 is CASGTRVTEAFF. CDR3 nucleotides: TGTGCCAGTGGGACCCGGGTCACTGAAGCTTTCTTT. This chain links TRBV19 with TRBJ1-1, with D tentatively TRBD1 (5 bases). This CDR3 contains 12 residues. Between the trimmed V and J ends, which lost 8 bases and 4 bases, there was a span of 11 bases. Germline V gene sequence: CDR1 LNHDA, CDR2 SQIVND (reference sequence).

V gene TRBV6-5 combines with J gene TRBJ1-2; D gene ambiguous. The V gene's germline CDR1 is MNHEY and CDR2 SVGAGI. Trimming stripped 8 bases from V and 3 bases from J, with 13 bases between. The length of the CDR3 is 13 residues. The CDR3 is CASRGRMDYGYTF. The CDR3 nucleotides read TGTGCCAGCCGAGGGCGTATGGACTATGGCTACACCTTC.

This chain connects TRBV9 to TRBJ2-3; D remains ambiguous. Trimming took 0 bases from V and 2 from J, leaving 10 bases between them. Germline-derived CDR1 and CDR2 are SGDLS and YYNGEE. The CDR3 runs 15 residues. CDR3 DNA: TGTGCCAGCAGCGTAGAAGGGCAGAACACAGATACGCAGTATTTT. Translated: CASSVEGQNTDTQYF.